This T cell receptor (beta chain) was identified in a study of blood T cell repertoires in COVID-19. J was trimmed by 6 bases and V by 5 bases; bases with no gene match: 6. Looked up from germline, CDR1 is SEHNR and CDR2 is FQNEAQ (reference sequence). This CDR3 has 13 amino acids. Only in-frame clones appear in the TCRdb table, and some are missing; sequencing was by immunoSEQ multiplex PCR. Of 85,000 to 120,000 clones listed, around 78% were seen once; the top ten hold 6.2%. Material: peripheral blood. The rearrangement uses TRBV7-9 and TRBJ1-2; 7 bases line up with TRBD1. This receptor was obtained from an elderly man with COVID-19, enrolled during active disease. This chain's CDR3 is CASSPTGVNGYTF. The CDR3 nucleotides read TGTGCCAGCAGCCCCACAGGGGTCAATGGCTACACCTTC.